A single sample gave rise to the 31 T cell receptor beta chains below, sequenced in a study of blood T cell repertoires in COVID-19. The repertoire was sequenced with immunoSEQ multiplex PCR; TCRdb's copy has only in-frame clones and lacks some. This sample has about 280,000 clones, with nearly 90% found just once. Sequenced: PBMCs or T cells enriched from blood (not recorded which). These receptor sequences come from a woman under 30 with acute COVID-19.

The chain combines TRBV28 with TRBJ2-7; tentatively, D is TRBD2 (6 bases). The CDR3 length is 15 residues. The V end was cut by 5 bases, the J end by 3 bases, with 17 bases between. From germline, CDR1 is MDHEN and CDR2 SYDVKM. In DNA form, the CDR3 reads TGTGCCAGCAGTAAACCCGGGGGAGGAGGCTACGAGCAGTACTTC. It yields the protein CASSKPGGGGYEQYF.

The CDR3 sequence: CASRGQEGSNQPQHF. CDR3 DNA: TGTGCCAGTAGAGGACAGGAAGGTAGCAATCAGCCCCAGCATTTT. This sequence joins TRBV19 and TRBJ1-5, with 7 nucleotides matching TRBD1. J was trimmed by 0 bases and V by 6 bases; bases with no gene match: 5. Germline V lookup: CDR1 LNHDA, CDR2 SQIVND (reference sequence). The CDR3 is made up of 15 amino acids.

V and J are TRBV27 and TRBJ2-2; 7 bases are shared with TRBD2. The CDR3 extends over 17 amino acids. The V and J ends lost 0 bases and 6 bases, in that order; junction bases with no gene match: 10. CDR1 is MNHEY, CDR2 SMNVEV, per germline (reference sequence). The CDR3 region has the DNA TGTGCCAGCAGTTTATCCGCCAGCGCGGGAGCTGCCGGGGAGCTGTTTTTT. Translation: CASSLSASAGAAGELFF.

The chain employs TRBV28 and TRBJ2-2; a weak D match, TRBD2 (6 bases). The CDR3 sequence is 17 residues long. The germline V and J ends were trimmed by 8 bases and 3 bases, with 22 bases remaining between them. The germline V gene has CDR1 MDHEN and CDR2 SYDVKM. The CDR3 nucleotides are TGTGCCAGCGGGGTTTTCTGGGACTTAGGGGACACCGGGGAGCTGTTTTTT. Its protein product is CASGVFWDLGDTGELFF.

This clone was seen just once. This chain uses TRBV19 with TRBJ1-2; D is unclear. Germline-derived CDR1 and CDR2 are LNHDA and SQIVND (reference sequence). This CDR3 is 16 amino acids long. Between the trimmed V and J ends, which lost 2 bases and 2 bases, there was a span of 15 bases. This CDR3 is CASSIKWSALNYGYTF. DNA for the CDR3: TGTGCCAGTAGTATAAAATGGTCAGCGCTAAACTATGGCTACACCTTC.

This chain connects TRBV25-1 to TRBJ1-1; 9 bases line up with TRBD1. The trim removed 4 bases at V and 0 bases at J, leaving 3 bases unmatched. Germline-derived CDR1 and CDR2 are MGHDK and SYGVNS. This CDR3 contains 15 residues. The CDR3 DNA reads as TGTGCCAGCAGTGGATGGGACAGGGTGAACACTGAAGCTTTCTTT. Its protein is CASSGWDRVNTEAFF.

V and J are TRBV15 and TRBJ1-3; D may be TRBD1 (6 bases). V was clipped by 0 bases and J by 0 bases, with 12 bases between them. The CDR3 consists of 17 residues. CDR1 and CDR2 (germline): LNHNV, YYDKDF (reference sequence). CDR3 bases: TGTGCCACCAGCAGAGATCTGACAGGCCACTCTGGAAACACCATATATTTT. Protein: CATSRDLTGHSGNTIYF.

CDR3 sequence reads: CASSQVWDTDEQFF. The CDR3 DNA reads as TGTGCCAGCAGCCAAGTATGGGACACCGATGAGCAGTTCTTC. The V and J genes are TRBV14 and TRBJ2-1, with D possibly TRBD1 on 6 matching bases. V was shortened by 1 base and J by 8 bases, with 12 bases between the two germline ends. The CDR3 length is 14 residues. Germline V gene sequence: CDR1 SGHDN, CDR2 FVKESK.

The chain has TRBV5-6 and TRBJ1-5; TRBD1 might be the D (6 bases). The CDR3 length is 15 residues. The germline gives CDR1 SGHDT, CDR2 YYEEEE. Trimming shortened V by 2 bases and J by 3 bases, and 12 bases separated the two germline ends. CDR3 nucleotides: TGTGCCAGCAGCTTCAGGGGTGGATCCAATCAGCCCCAGCATTTT. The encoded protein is CASSFRGGSNQPQHF.

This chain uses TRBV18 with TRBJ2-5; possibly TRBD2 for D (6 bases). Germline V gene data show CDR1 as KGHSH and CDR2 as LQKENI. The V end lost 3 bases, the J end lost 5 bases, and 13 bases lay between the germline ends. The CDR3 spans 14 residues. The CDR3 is CASSPGEAGETQYF. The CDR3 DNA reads TGTGCCAGCTCACCCGGGGAAGCGGGCGAGACCCAGTACTTC.

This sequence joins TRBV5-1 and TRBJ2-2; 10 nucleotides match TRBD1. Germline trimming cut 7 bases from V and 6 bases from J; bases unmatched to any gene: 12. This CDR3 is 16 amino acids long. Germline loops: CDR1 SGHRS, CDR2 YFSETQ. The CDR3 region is CASGPGDRGNAGELFF. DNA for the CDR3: TGCGCCAGCGGACCGGGGGACAGGGGTAACGCCGGGGAGCTGTTTTTT.

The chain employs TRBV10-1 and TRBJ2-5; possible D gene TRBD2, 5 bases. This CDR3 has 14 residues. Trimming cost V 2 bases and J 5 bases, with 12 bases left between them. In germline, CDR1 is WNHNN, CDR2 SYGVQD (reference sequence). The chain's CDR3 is CASSEGGGEETQYF. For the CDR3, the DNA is TGCGCCAGCAGTGAGGGCGGAGGCGAGGAGACCCAGTACTTC.

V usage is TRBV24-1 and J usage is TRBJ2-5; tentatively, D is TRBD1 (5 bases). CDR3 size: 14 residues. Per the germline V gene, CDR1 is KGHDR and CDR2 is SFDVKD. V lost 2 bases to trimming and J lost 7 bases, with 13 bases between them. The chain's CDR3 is CATSDSRGASTQYF. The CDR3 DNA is TGTGCCACCAGTGATTCTAGGGGCGCCTCGACCCAGTACTTC.

CDR3 residues: CASSLPLRRDRRLGELFF. Written as DNA, the CDR3 is TGTGCCAGCAGCTTACCTTTACGTAGGGACAGACGTCTCGGGGAGCTGTTTTTT. The chain carries TRBV7-8 and TRBJ2-2; 7 bases map to TRBD1. Germline V gives CDR1 SGHVS, CDR2 FQNEAQ. Trimming took 2 bases from V and 7 from J; bases not matched to a gene: 16. CDR3 length: 18 amino acids.

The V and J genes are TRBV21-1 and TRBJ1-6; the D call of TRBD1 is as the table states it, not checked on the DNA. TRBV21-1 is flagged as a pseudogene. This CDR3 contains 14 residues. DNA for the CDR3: TGTGCCAGCCGCCGGGACAGGGGTGAGTCACCCCTCCACTTT. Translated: CASRRDRGESPLHF.

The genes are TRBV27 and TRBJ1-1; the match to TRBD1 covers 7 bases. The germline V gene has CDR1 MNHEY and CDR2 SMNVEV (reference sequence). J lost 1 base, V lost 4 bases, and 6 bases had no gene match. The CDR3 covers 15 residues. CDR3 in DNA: TGTGCCAGCAGTTCGTTGGGGACAGCGAACACTGAAGCTTTCTTT. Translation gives CASSSLGTANTEAFF.

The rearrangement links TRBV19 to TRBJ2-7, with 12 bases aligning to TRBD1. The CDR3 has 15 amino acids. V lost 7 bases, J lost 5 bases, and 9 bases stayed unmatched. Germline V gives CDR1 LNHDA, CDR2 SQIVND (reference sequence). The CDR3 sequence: CASTLAGTGGHEQYF. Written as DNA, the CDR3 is TGTGCCAGTACCCTTGCCGGGACAGGGGGCCACGAGCAGTACTTC. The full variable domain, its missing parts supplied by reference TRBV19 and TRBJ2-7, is DGGITQSPKYLFRKEGQNVTLSCEQNLNHDAMYWYRQDPGQGLRLIYYSQIVNDFQKGDIAEGYSVSREKKESFPLTVTSAQKNPTAFYLCASTLAGTGGHEQYFGPGTRLTVT.

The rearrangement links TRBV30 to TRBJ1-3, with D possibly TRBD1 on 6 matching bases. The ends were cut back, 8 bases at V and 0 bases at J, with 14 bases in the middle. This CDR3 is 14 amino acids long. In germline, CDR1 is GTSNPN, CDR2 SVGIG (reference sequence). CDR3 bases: TGTGCCACCACAGACAGGCCCTCTGGAAACACCATATATTTT. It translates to CATTDRPSGNTIYF.

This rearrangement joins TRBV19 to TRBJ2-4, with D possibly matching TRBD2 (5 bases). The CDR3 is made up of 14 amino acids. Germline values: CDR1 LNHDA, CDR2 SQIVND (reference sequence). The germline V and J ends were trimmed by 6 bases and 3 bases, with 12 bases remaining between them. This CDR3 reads CASRQVEGKNIQYF. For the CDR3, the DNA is TGTGCCAGTAGACAAGTTGAGGGCAAAAACATTCAGTACTTC.

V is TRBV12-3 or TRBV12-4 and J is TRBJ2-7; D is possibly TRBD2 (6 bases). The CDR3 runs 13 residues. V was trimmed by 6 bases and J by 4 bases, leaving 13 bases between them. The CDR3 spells CASSITGRYEQYF. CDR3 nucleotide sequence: TGTGCCAGCAGCATTACGGGGAGGTACGAGCAGTACTTC.

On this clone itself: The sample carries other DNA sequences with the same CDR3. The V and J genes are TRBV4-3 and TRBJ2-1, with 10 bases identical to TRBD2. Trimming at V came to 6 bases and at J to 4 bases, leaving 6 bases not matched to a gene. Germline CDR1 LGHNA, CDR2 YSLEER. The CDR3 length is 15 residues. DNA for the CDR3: TGCGCCAGCAGTCTAGGGACTAGCGTTTACAATGAGCAGTTCTTC. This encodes CASSLGTSVYNEQFF.

CDR3 DNA: TGTGCCACGGGGGGGACAGGGACCCTCTCTGGGGCCAACGTCCTGACTTTC. Protein: CATGGTGTLSGANVLTF. This chain connects TRBV10-3 to TRBJ2-6, with D possibly TRBD1 on 9 matching bases. The CDR3 length is 17 residues. Trimming pared 10 bases from V and 0 bases from J, leaving 19 bases between. Germline V lookup: CDR1 ENHRY, CDR2 SYGVKD.

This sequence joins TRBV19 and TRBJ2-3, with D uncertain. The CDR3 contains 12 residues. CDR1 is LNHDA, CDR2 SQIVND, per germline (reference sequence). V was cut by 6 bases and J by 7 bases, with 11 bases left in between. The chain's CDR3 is CASSDNGNTQYF. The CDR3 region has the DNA TGTGCCAGTAGCGACAATGGCAATACGCAGTATTTT.

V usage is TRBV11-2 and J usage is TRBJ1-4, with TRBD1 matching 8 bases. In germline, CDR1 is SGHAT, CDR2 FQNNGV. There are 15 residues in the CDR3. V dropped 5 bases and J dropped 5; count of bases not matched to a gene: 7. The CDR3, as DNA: TGTGCCAGCAGCCGCTTGGACAGGGCGAATGAAAAACTGTTTTTT. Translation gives CASSRLDRANEKLFF.

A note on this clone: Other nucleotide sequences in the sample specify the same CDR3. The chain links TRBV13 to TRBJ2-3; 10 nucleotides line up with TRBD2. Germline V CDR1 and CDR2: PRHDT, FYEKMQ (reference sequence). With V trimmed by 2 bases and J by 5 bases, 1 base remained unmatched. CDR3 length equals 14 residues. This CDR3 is CASSLRLAGDTQYF. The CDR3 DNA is TGTGCCAGCAGCTTAAGACTAGCGGGAGATACGCAGTATTTT.

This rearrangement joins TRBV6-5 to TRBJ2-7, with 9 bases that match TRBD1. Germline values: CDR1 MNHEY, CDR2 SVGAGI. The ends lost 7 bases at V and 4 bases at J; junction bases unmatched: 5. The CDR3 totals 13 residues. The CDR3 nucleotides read TGTGCCAGCAAACAGGGGGCTGTTTACGAGCAGTACTTC. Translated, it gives CASKQGAVYEQYF.

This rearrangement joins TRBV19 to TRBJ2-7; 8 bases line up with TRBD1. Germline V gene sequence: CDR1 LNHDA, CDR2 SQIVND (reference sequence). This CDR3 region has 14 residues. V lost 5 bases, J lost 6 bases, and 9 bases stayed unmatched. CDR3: CASSVTGGLPEQYF. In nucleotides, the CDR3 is TGTGCCAGTAGTGTTACAGGGGGACTGCCCGAGCAGTACTTC. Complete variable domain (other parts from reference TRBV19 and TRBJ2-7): DGGITQSPKYLFRKEGQNVTLSCEQNLNHDAMYWYRQDPGQGLRLIYYSQIVNDFQKGDIAEGYSVSREKKESFPLTVTSAQKNPTAFYLCASSVTGGLPEQYFGPGTRLTVT.

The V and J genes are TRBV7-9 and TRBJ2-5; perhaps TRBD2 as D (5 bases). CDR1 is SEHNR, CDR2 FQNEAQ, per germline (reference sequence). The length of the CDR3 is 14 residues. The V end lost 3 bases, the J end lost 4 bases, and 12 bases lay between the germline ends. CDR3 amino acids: CASSFISSRETQYF. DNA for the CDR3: TGTGCCAGCAGCTTTATATCTAGCAGAGAGACCCAGTACTTC.

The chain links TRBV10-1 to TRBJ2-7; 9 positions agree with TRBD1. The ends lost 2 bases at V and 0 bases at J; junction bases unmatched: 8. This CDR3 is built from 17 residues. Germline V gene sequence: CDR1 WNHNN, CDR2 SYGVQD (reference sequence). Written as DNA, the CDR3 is TGCGCCAGCAGTGAGGGGACAGGGATCCGTAACTCCTACGAGCAGTACTTC. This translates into CASSEGTGIRNSYEQYF.

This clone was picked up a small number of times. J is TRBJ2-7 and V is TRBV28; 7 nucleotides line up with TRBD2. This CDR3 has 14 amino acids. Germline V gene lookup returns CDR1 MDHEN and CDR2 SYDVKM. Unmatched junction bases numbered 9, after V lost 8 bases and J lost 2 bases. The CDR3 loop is CASALTGGAYEQYF. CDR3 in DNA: TGTGCCAGCGCCCTCACGGGGGGAGCCTACGAGCAGTACTTC. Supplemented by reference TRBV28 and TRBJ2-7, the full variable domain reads DVKVTQSSRYLVKRTGEKVFLECVQDMDHENMFWYRQDPGLGLRLIYFSYDVKMKEKGDIPEGYSVSREKKERFSLILESASTNQTSMYLCASALTGGAYEQYFGPGTRLTVT.

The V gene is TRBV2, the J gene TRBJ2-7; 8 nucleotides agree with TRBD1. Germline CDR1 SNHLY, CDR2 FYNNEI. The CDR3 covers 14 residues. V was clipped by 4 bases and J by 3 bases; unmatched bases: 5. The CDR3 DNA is TGTGCCAGCAGTGTTGACAGGGGACTCTACGAGCAGTACTTC. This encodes CASSVDRGLYEQYF.